The entry below describes one TCR beta chain. Its antigen remains unknown. The data stem from a study of a mutant IDH1 vaccine in newly diagnosed glioma. This table comes from immunoSEQ multiplex PCR, and its TCRdb copy is limited to in-frame clones, with some not included. The sample consists of about 50,000 clones, around 78% of them appearing once. Regarding time point: week 35, safety follow-up. Doses consisted of 300 ug of mutant IDH1 20-mer peptide each, paired with topical imiquimod. The trim removed 2 bases at V and 2 bases at J, leaving 5 bases unmatched. This CDR3 spans 15 amino acids. Germline CDR1 SGDLS, CDR2 YYNGEE.

The source of this sequence is a man aged 40-50 years with glioma. The sequencing here drew on PBMCs, taken from a glioma patient whose treatment included an IDH1 peptide vaccine. The chain joins TRBV9 to TRBJ2-5, with 8 positions matching TRBD2. The CDR3 nucleotides read TGTGCCAGCAGCGTTACCGGGACTAGTCAAGAGACCCAGTACTTC. Translating gives CASSVTGTSQETQYF.